This record covers a single T cell receptor beta chain. Which antigen it targets is not known. There are no base qualities to consult, and no much larger clone falls within one base. The sample is drawn from a study of T cell repertoires in MIS-A myocarditis (dated by TCRdb to the early 2020s). The QIAamp DNA FFPE kit was used to extract genomic DNA from formalin-fixed paraffin-embedded autopsy tissue. Amplification of TCRbeta CDR3 regions relied on the immunoSEQ bias-controlled multiplex PCR, followed by high-throughput sequencing. In the authors' own workflow: The immunoSEQ vendor pipeline collapsed and filtered CDR3 sequences to measure the abundance and frequency of each unique TCRbeta CDR3. Using a 90% global sequence identity threshold, CD-HIT clustered dominant CDR3 amino acid sequences together with SARS-CoV-2-specific ImmuneCODE TCRbeta sequences. A clone was classed as hyperexpanded at a frequency of 0.1 to 1 and as large at a frequency of 0.01 to 0.1. For the dominant clones, CDR3 amino acid sequences and V and J gene assignments were confirmed with MiXCR. The R stringdist package was used to calculate Levenshtein distances between the patient clonotypes and the ImmuneCODE hits. Imported from immuneACCESS, the table was reduced by TCRdb to in-frame sequences with V and J called. These copies leave out some clones; in studies compared against another copy, an unresolved V gene accounts for under half, and the cause of the remainder is not known. D and trimming come from the DNA, and the V and J calls and clone size come from that table. For this sample the table gives fewer than 11,000 clones, of which around nine tenths were detected only once. Together, the top ten hold 2% to 2.5% of the sample.

From the germline V gene (reference sequence), CDR1 is MNHEY and CDR2 is SMNVEV. V and J are truncated by 2 bases and 8 bases respectively, leaving an intervening sequence of 13 bases. The CDR3, cysteine through phenylalanine, is 14 amino acids long. The sequence is cut down to CDR3 DNA, 42 bases in frame from base 1. Sequenced: thoracic lymph node tissue obtained at autopsy. The TCR sequence derives from a man between 18 and 35 years old with fulminant myocarditis from multisystem inflammatory syndrome in adults (MIS-A) after COVID-19. This chain joins TRBV27 to TRBJ2-1, with TRBD2 as a weak D call on 6 bases. The DNA reads TGTGCCAGCAGTTTAGCCGGGAGTATCTATGAGCAGTTCTTC. Translated, it reads CASSLAGSIYEQFF.